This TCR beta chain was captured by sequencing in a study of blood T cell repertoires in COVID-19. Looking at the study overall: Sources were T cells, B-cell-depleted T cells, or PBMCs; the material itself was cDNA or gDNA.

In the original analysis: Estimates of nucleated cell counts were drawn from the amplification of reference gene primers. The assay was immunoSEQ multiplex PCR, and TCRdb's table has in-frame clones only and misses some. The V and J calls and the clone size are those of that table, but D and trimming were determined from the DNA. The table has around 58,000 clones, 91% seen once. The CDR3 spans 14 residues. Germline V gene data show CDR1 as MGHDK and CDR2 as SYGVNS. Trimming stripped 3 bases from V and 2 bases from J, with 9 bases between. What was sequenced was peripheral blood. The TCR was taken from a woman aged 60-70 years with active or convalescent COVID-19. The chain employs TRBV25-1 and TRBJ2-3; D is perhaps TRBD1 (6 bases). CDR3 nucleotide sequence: TGTGCCAGCAGTGACTGGGGGCCCACAGATACGCAGTATTTT. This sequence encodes CASSDWGPTDTQYF.